A selection of T cell receptor beta chains follows, all from one sample in a study of blood T cell repertoires in COVID-19. The repertoire was sequenced with immunoSEQ multiplex PCR; TCRdb's copy has only in-frame clones and lacks some. The repertoire includes around 140,000 clones, approximately 79% of them detected once, and 2.4% sits in the top ten. The sequenced sample was PBMCs or T cells enriched from blood (not recorded which). These TCRs come from a man between 40 and 49 years old with acute COVID-19. CDR3s include the opening cysteine and the closing phenylalanine or tryptophan. A D gene is named only where the DNA matches it firmly. Size is stated for part of the rows, as once, few or many counts, or as a class when the clone is expanded.

DNA: TGTGCCAGTAGTGGGGGGGCAATCGGTAATGGCTACACCTTC
CDR3: CASSGGAIGNGYTF
D: .
J: TRBJ1-2
V: TRBV19
size: .

DNA: TGTGCCAGCACTAGCGGGTTTAGTAATGAGCAGTTCTTC
CDR3: CASTSGFSNEQFF
D: TRBD2
J: TRBJ2-1
V: TRBV6-5
size: .

DNA: TGTGCCAGCAGCTTAGCTAACAGGGGGCCTGAAGCTTTCTTT
CDR3: CASSLANRGPEAFF
D: TRBD1
J: TRBJ1-1
V: TRBV7-9
size: .

DNA: TGCGCCAGCAGCCCCACAGGAACCAAGGTTTTCTTCTCCTACGAGCAGTACTTC
CDR3: CASSPTGTKVFFSYEQYF
D: .
J: TRBJ2-7
V: TRBV5-1
size: .

DNA: TGTGCTAGTGGTTTGGGATCTAGCGGGCGCACAGATACGCAGTATTTT
CDR3: CASGLGSSGRTDTQYF
D: TRBD2
J: TRBJ2-3
V: TRBV12-5
size: .

DNA: TGTGCCAGTAGCCCCCCTTGGACTAGCGGAATCAACAATGAGCAGTTCTTC
CDR3: CASSPPWTSGINNEQFF
D: TRBD2
J: TRBJ2-1
V: TRBV19
size: .

DNA: TGTGCCAGCAGCCCCCTAGCGGGGGGGAGCACAGATACGCAGTATTTT
CDR3: CASSPLAGGSTDTQYF
D: TRBD2
J: TRBJ2-3
V: TRBV3-1/TRBV3-2
size: .

DNA: TGTGCCAGCAGCCTTGACAGCGGGACCTACAATGAGCAGTTCTTC
CDR3: CASSLDSGTYNEQFF
D: TRBD2
J: TRBJ2-1
V: TRBV11-2
size: .

DNA: TGTGCTAGTGGCCCAGGAACTAGCGGGGGGTACAATGAGCAGTTCTTC
CDR3: CASGPGTSGGYNEQFF
D: TRBD2
J: TRBJ2-1
V: TRBV12-5
size: .

DNA: TGTGCCAGTGGGGAGGGGGGCACAGATACGCAGTATTTT
CDR3: CASGEGGTDTQYF
D: .
J: TRBJ2-3
V: TRBV9
size: .

DNA: TGTGCCAGCAGTCACGACACCTACGAGCAGTACTTC
CDR3: CASSHDTYEQYF
D: .
J: TRBJ2-7
V: TRBV3-1/TRBV3-2
size: once

DNA: TGCGCCAGCAGTCCACAGATGAACACTGAAGCTTTCTTT
CDR3: CASSPQMNTEAFF
D: .
J: TRBJ1-1
V: TRBV10-1
size: .

DNA: TGTGCCACCAGTGATCTTCCCGACAGGGGTGGTGGCGAGCAGTACTTC
CDR3: CATSDLPDRGGGEQYF
D: TRBD1
J: TRBJ2-7
V: TRBV24-1
size: .

DNA: TGTGCCAGCTCAGGGGGGACAGGGCTAGGCACAGATACGCAGTATTTT
CDR3: CASSGGTGLGTDTQYF
D: TRBD1
J: TRBJ2-3
V: TRBV18
size: once

DNA: TGTGCCAGCAAGGTGAGGGATGGTGAAAAACTGTTTTTT
CDR3: CASKVRDGEKLFF
D: .
J: TRBJ1-4
V: TRBV2
size: .

DNA: TGCGCCAGCAGCTTGGCGGGGGGGTACCAAGAGACCCAGTACTTC
CDR3: CASSLAGGYQETQYF
D: TRBD2
J: TRBJ2-5
V: TRBV5-1
size: .

DNA: TGTGCCAGCAGTCAGGGTTCCAAAAACATTCAGTACTTC
CDR3: CASSQGSKNIQYF
D: .
J: TRBJ2-4
V: TRBV2
size: .

DNA: TGTGCCAGCAGCTTAGTAGGGACTACCTTATACAATGAGCAGTTCTTC
CDR3: CASSLVGTTLYNEQFF
D: TRBD2
J: TRBJ2-1
V: TRBV11-2
size: .

DNA: TGTGCCAGCAGTTCGCCCGGACACACCTACTACGAGCAGTACTTC
CDR3: CASSSPGHTYYEQYF
D: .
J: TRBJ2-7
V: TRBV6-5
size: .

DNA: TGTGCCTGGGACAGAACTAATGAAAAACTGTTTTTT
CDR3: CAWDRTNEKLFF
D: .
J: TRBJ1-4
V: TRBV30
size: .

DNA: TGCGCCAGCAGCTTCACTACAGATACGCAGTATTTT
CDR3: CASSFTTDTQYF
D: .
J: TRBJ2-3
V: TRBV5-1
size: .

DNA: TGCGCCAGCAGCTCACAGGGGGGGAGGACTAATGAAAAACTGTTTTTT
CDR3: CASSSQGGRTNEKLFF
D: TRBD1
J: TRBJ1-4
V: TRBV5-1
size: .

DNA: TGTGCCAGCAGGAGGAGGGGGACTAGCGGGAGTAGGAACGAGCAGTACTTC
CDR3: CASRRRGTSGSRNEQYF
D: TRBD2
J: TRBJ2-7
V: TRBV2
size: .

DNA: TGTGCCAGCAGCGTAGGATTCGGACAACCCTACGAGCAGTACTTC
CDR3: CASSVGFGQPYEQYF
D: .
J: TRBJ2-7
V: TRBV9
size: .

DNA: TGTGCCAGCAGCCAGGTACTAGCGGGAGGAGGGACAGATACGCAGTATTTT
CDR3: CASSQVLAGGGTDTQYF
D: TRBD2
J: TRBJ2-3
V: TRBV4-2
size: .